This T cell receptor beta chain was recovered during a study of PD-1 blockade in mismatch repair-deficient tumors. The CDR3 contains 14 residues. The germline V gene has CDR1 MNHNS and CDR2 SASEGT. V trimming: 5 bases; J trimming: 7 bases; junction bases outside the gene matches: 10. Libraries were prepared by immunoSEQ multiplex PCR; TCRdb keeps only in-frame clonotypes and omits some of them. This table holds tens of thousands of clones, 78% found once. Every patient had mismatch repair deficiency by PCR or immunohistochemistry. The material sequenced was peripheral blood, taken 2 weeks after starting pembrolizumab. V and J are TRBV6-1 and TRBJ2-7, with 8 bases matching TRBD2. This sequence originates from an adult with mismatch repair-deficient cancer. CDR3 in DNA: TGTGCCAGCAGTTCCGGGACTAGTGAAAGAGAGCAGTACTTC. It codes for CASSSGTSEREQYF.